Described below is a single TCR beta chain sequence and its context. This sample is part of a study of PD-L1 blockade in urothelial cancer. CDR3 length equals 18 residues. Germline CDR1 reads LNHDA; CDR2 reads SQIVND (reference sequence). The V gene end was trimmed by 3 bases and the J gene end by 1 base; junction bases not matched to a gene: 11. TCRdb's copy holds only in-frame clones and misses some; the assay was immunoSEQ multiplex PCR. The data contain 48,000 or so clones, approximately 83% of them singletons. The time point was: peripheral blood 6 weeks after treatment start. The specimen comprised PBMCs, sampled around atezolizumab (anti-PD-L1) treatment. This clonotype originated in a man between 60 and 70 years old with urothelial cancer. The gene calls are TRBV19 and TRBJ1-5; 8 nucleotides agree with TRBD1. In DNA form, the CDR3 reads TGTGCCAGTAGTATCTTCCCGCACAGGGGGATAAGCAATCAGCCCCAGCATTTT. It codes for CASSIFPHRGISNQPQHF.